The 23 T cell receptor beta chains given below trace back to one sample, sequenced in a study of blood T cell repertoires in COVID-19. Assay used: immunoSEQ multiplex PCR; TCRdb lists only in-frame clones, some missing. The data show about 310,000 clones, with roughly 89% seen just once and roughly a tenth held by the top ten. Sequenced input: PBMCs or T cells enriched from blood (not recorded which). The receptors here all came from a woman in her 30s who had recovered from COVID-19.

This chain uses TRBV4-1 with TRBJ1-1; 7 bases fit TRBD1. V lost 7 bases and J lost 5; bases outside the gene matches: 16. The CDR3 has 16 amino acids. Germline assignment: CDR1 MGHRA and CDR2 YSYEKL. Here the CDR3 reads CASTTQGMNPGTEAFF. CDR3 nucleotides: TGCGCCAGCACGACACAGGGGATGAATCCGGGGACTGAAGCTTTCTTT.

The chain joins TRBV18 to TRBJ1-5; D perhaps matches TRBD1 (5 bases). Trimming stripped 1 base from V and 3 bases from J, with 10 bases between. CDR3 size: 15 residues. The germline V gene encodes CDR1 KGHSH and CDR2 LQKENI. The CDR3 DNA reads as TGTGCCAGCTCACCACAGGGGTTTGACAATCAGCCCCAGCATTTT. The encoded protein is CASSPQGFDNQPQHF.

CDR3 residues: CASSLDPGRNYGYTF. CDR3 nucleotides: TGTGCCAGCAGCTTAGACCCGGGTCGAAACTATGGCTACACCTTC. The gene calls are TRBV7-2 and TRBJ1-2, with D hard to call. V was clipped by 1 base and J by 2 bases, with 11 bases between them. CDR3 size: 15 residues. Germline V lookup: CDR1 SGHTA, CDR2 FQGNSA.

The chain uses TRBV2 and TRBJ1-6; TRBD1 is a possible D gene (6 bases). Germline V lookup: CDR1 SNHLY, CDR2 FYNNEI. CDR3 length: 15 residues. V lost 6 bases and J 0 bases, leaving 9 bases between the germline ends. CDR3 coding DNA: TGTGCCAGCAGATCGGACAGCTCCTATAATTCACCCCTCCACTTT. It is translated as CASRSDSSYNSPLHF.

The rearrangement uses TRBV4-3 and TRBJ1-2; tentatively, D is TRBD1 (6 bases). V was clipped by 0 bases and J by 5 bases, with 10 bases between them. Germline assignment: CDR1 LGHNA and CDR2 YSLEER. The CDR3 runs 14 residues. In DNA form, the CDR3 reads TGCGCCAGCAGCCAAGATCCCCAGGGGTATGGCTACACCTTC. Translation: CASSQDPQGYGYTF.

The gene calls are TRBV6-5 and TRBJ2-7; 11 nucleotides match TRBD2. The V and J ends lost 6 bases and 3 bases, in that order; junction bases with no gene match: 7. The CDR3 is 15 residues long. Germline V CDR1 and CDR2: MNHEY, SVGAGI. The CDR3 spells CASSLTSGMNYEQYF. For the CDR3, the DNA is TGTGCCAGCAGCTTGACTAGCGGGATGAACTACGAGCAGTACTTC.

The chain carries TRBV4-3 and TRBJ2-5, with a weak D call TRBD1 (6 bases). V was shortened by 3 bases and J by 0 bases, with 14 bases between the two germline ends. Germline CDR1 and CDR2: LGHNA and YSLEER. CDR3 size: 16 residues. In DNA form, the CDR3 reads TGCGCCAGCAGCCACGGACAGTATAGAAACCAAGAGACCCAGTACTTC. It translates to CASSHGQYRNQETQYF.

A note on this clone: A much more abundant neighbour one base away suggests this may be a read error. The CDR3 spells CATSRLAGVGNEQFF. In DNA form, the CDR3 reads TGTGCCACCAGCAGACTAGCGGGAGTAGGCAATGAGCAGTTCTTC. The chain couples TRBV15 to TRBJ2-1, with 10 positions matching TRBD2. The germline CDR1 and CDR2 sequences are LNHNV and YYDKDF (reference sequence). Trimming took 2 bases from V and 6 from J; bases not matched to a gene: 4. The CDR3 consists of 15 residues.

This chain joins TRBV2 and TRBJ2-1; D may be TRBD2 (6 bases). The CDR3 totals 13 residues. Germline V CDR1 and CDR2: SNHLY, FYNNEI. Trimming removed 5 bases at V and 7 bases at J, with 12 bases between. Here the CDR3 reads CASSRGGINEQFF. The CDR3, as DNA: TGTGCCAGCAGTCGTGGGGGGATAAATGAGCAGTTCTTC.

The V call is TRBV7-2, the J call TRBJ2-5; D perhaps matches TRBD2 (8 bases). From germline, CDR1 is SGHTA and CDR2 FQGNSA. V was pared by 7 bases and J by 4 bases, with 19 bases between. This CDR3 has 15 residues. The CDR3 is CASTREGAETETQYF. DNA for the CDR3: TGTGCCAGCACCCGGGAGGGGGCGGAGACAGAGACCCAGTACTTC.

The chain recombines TRBV5-1 with TRBJ1-5; 7 bases align to TRBD1. CDR3 length: 14 residues. V gave up 2 bases and J gave up 5 bases; unmatched junction bases: 4. Germline loops: CDR1 SGHRS, CDR2 YFSETQ. The CDR3 region has the DNA TGCGCCAGCAGCTTAGGACAGGAAGATCAGCCCCAGCATTTT. Amino acid sequence: CASSLGQEDQPQHF. Full variable domain (outside the CDR3, taken from reference TRBV5-1 and TRBJ1-5): KAGVTQTPRYLIKTRGQQVTLSCSPISGHRSVSWYQQTPGQGLQFLFEYFSETQRNKGNFPGRFSGRQFSNSRSEMNVSTLELGDSALYLCASSLGQEDQPQHFGDGTRLSIL.

The chain carries TRBV15 and TRBJ1-3; the match to TRBD1 covers 7 bases. With 0 bases clipped from V and 4 bases from J, the junction kept 6 bases outside the gene matches. The germline V gene encodes CDR1 LNHNV and CDR2 YYDKDF (reference sequence). CDR3 length: 16 amino acids. CDR3 protein: CATSRDPGDSGNTIYF. CDR3 DNA: TGTGCCACCAGCAGAGATCCAGGGGACAGCGGAAACACCATATATTTT.

This chain uses TRBV9 with TRBJ2-2; 12 bases are shared with TRBD2. CDR1 is SGDLS, CDR2 YYNGEE, per germline. Trimming removed 2 bases from V and 3 bases from J; junction bases left unmatched: 2. This CDR3 has 16 amino acids. The CDR3 region has the DNA TGTGCCAGCAGCGTGACTAGCGGGAGCCACACCGGGGAGCTGTTTTTT. This encodes CASSVTSGSHTGELFF.

In this sample, this clone turned up once. This chain uses TRBV10-1 with TRBJ2-4; D remains ambiguous. V was clipped by 2 bases and J by 6 bases, with 8 bases between them. Germline CDR1 WNHNN, CDR2 SYGVQD (reference sequence). The CDR3 is 13 residues long. CDR3 loop: CASSENRRNIQYF. The CDR3 bases are TGCGCCAGCAGTGAGAACCGCAGAAACATTCAGTACTTC.

This clone appeared a single time. The CDR3 sequence is CASSLTGLLASNQPQHF. The CDR3 DNA is TGCGCCAGCAGCCTGACAGGGTTATTAGCCAGCAATCAGCCCCAGCATTTT. V is TRBV4-1 and J is TRBJ1-5; TRBD1 matches at 7 bases. Germline V gene data show CDR1 as MGHRA and CDR2 as YSYEKL. Trimming at V came to 4 bases and at J to 1 base, leaving 10 bases not matched to a gene. This CDR3 is built from 17 residues.

V is TRBV7-2 and J is TRBJ2-1, with D possibly matching TRBD1 (6 bases). Germline V gene sequence: CDR1 SGHTA, CDR2 FQGNSA. The length of the CDR3 is 14 residues. Trimming cost V 2 bases and J 7 bases, with 12 bases left between them. The CDR3 region is CASSLTTGINEQFF. The CDR3 DNA sequence: TGTGCCAGCAGCTTAACGACAGGAATAAATGAGCAGTTCTTC.

CDR3: CASSPSGLGVSLYEQYF. In DNA form, the CDR3 reads TGTGCCAGCAGTCCCTCAGGACTAGGCGTTTCCCTCTACGAGCAGTACTTC. The chain recombines TRBV28 with TRBJ2-7; the match to TRBD2 covers 7 bases. The CDR3 sequence is 17 residues long. Germline V gives CDR1 MDHEN, CDR2 SYDVKM. The V and J ends lost 5 bases and 3 bases, in that order; junction bases with no gene match: 16.

The V and J genes are TRBV10-3 and TRBJ2-7; D perhaps matches TRBD1 (5 bases). The germline CDR1 and CDR2 sequences are ENHRY and SYGVKD. This CDR3 region has 12 residues. Trimming pared 3 bases from V and 6 bases from J, leaving 9 bases between. The CDR3 loop reads CAISEQAGEQYF. CDR3 sequence (DNA): TGTGCCATCAGTGAACAGGCCGGCGAGCAGTACTTC.

The rearrangement joins TRBV5-1 to TRBJ2-1; 13 nucleotides align to TRBD2. CDR3 length equals 18 residues. CDR1 and CDR2 (germline): SGHRS, YFSETQ. The trim removed 0 bases at V and 0 bases at J, leaving 3 bases unmatched. CDR3 DNA: TGCGCCAGCAGCTTGGGGACTAGCGGGAGCCACTCCTACAATGAGCAGTTCTTC. Protein sequence: CASSLGTSGSHSYNEQFF.

The sample holds one count of this clone. The gene calls are TRBV11-2 and TRBJ1-1, with D hard to call. The CDR3 totals 11 residues. V was trimmed by 5 bases and J by 4 bases, leaving 5 bases between them. Germline-derived CDR1 and CDR2 are SGHAT and FQNNGV. The CDR3 spells CASSPLTEAFF. Written as DNA, the CDR3 is TGTGCCAGCAGCCCCCTCACTGAAGCTTTCTTT.

The V call is TRBV7-9, the J call TRBJ1-2; the match to TRBD1 covers 8 bases. The CDR3 extends over 13 amino acids. The V gene end was trimmed by 4 bases and the J gene end by 5 bases; junction bases not matched to a gene: 3. CDR1 is SEHNR, CDR2 FQNEAQ, per germline (reference sequence). CDR3 DNA: TGTGCCAGCAGCTCGACAGGGGAGTATGGCTACACCTTC. Its protein is CASSSTGEYGYTF.

This rearrangement joins TRBV7-2 to TRBJ2-7; 9 bases map to TRBD2. V shed 3 bases and J 6 bases; nucleotides not matched to a gene: 9. Germline CDR1 is SGHTA and CDR2 is FQGNSA. The CDR3 totals 15 residues. The CDR3 sequence is CASSFVAGGPGEQYF. For the CDR3, the DNA is TGTGCCAGCAGCTTCGTGGCGGGAGGGCCGGGCGAGCAGTACTTC.

This chain joins TRBV5-1 and TRBJ1-3; 7 positions match TRBD1. Germline V gene lookup returns CDR1 SGHRS and CDR2 YFSETQ. After removal of 0 bases from V and 7 bases from J, the junction contained 1 base not matched to a gene. The CDR3 spans 13 residues. The chain's CDR3 is CASSLEGGNTIYF. DNA of the CDR3: TGCGCCAGCAGCTTGGAAGGGGGCAACACCATATATTTT. The full variable domain, rest sourced from reference TRBV5-1 and TRBJ1-3, is KAGVTQTPRYLIKTRGQQVTLSCSPISGHRSVSWYQQTPGQGLQFLFEYFSETQRNKGNFPGRFSGRQFSNSRSEMNVSTLELGDSALYLCASSLEGGNTIYFGEGSWLTVV.